The source of this TCR beta chain is a study of blood T cell repertoires in COVID-19. As originally analysed: Scientists estimated how many nucleated cells there were by amplifying reference gene primers. Generated by immunoSEQ multiplex PCR, the TCRdb table keeps only in-frame clones and is missing some. That table supplies the V and J calls and clone size; D and trimming were determined from the DNA. The sample records under 250,000 clones, around four fifths being singletons. Trimming removed 6 bases at V and 6 bases at J, with 17 bases between. The CDR3 covers 15 residues. The V gene's germline CDR1 is KGHSH and CDR2 LQKENI.

The chain links TRBV18 to TRBJ2-2; D not certain. Sequenced material: peripheral blood. The receptor was derived from a woman in her sixties or seventies with active or convalescent COVID-19. In nucleotides, the CDR3 is TGTGCCAGCTCTACCAGGCAGCCCGTGGCCGGGGAGCTGTTTTTT. Its translation is CASSTRQPVAGELFF.